Following are 14 T cell receptor beta chains from one sample sequenced in a study of cytotoxic CD8 clonotypes in ibrutinib-treated CLL (dated by TCRdb to 2020 to 2022). Preparation of the library involved the immunoSEQ multiplex PCR assay. Sourced from immuneACCESS, this table was stored by TCRdb with only in-frame sequences that have V and J called. A share of the clones is absent; for the studies checked, an unresolved V gene accounts for under half, and the remainder has no known explanation. A total of fewer than 400,000 clones appear in this sample, under 70% of them only once. The biggest ten clones account for 6% to 6.5% of the sample. Sequencing was performed on PBMCs, taken after 36 months of ibrutinib treatment. Receptors were obtained from a human donor with chronic lymphocytic leukemia.

The chain joins TRBV10-3 to TRBJ2-3; no clear D gene. Trimming removed 0 bases from V and 0 bases from J, with 19 bases in between. Germline CDR1 is ENHRY and CDR2 is SYGVKD. The CDR3 loop spans 19 amino acids. The CDR3 bases are TGTGCCATCAGTGAGTCGATTTTGGAGTGGGTGCGTAGCACAGATACGCAGTATTTT. This codes for CAISESILEWVRSTDTQYF.

The chain combines TRBV5-4 with TRBJ2-3; no firm D call. CDR1 and CDR2 (germline): SGHNT, YYREEE (reference sequence). V dropped 1 base and J dropped 6 bases, with 12 bases sitting between them. There are 14 residues in the CDR3. CDR3 coding DNA: TGTGCCAGCAGCTTGCTGGGCCCAGTGGATACGCAGTATTTT. Protein product: CASSLLGPVDTQYF.

This CDR3 is CASSLIVATEAFF. CDR3 in DNA: TGCGCCAGCAGCCTAATCGTGGCTACTGAAGCTTTCTTT. The chain couples TRBV4-1 to TRBJ1-1; D not resolved. The V end lost 4 bases, the J end lost 5 bases, and 11 bases lay between the germline ends. Germline V CDR1 and CDR2: MGHRA, YSYEKL. This CDR3 contains 13 residues.

The chain employs TRBV28 and TRBJ1-1, with a possible D match to TRBD1 (5 bases). V was pared by 3 bases and J by 6 bases, with 14 bases between. This CDR3 contains 14 residues. The germline gives CDR1 MDHEN, CDR2 SYDVKM. Here the CDR3 reads CASSFRGTRAEAFF. In nucleotides, the CDR3 is TGTGCCAGCAGTTTTCGGGGGACTCGGGCTGAAGCTTTCTTT. Variable domain in full (rest from reference TRBV28 and TRBJ1-1): DVKVTQSSRYLVKRTGEKVFLECVQDMDHENMFWYRQDPGLGLRLIYFSYDVKMKEKGDIPEGYSVSREKKERFSLILESASTNQTSMYLCASSFRGTRAEAFFGQGTRLTVV.

This clone showed up just a few times. This chain connects TRBV2 to TRBJ1-1; 9 bases fit TRBD1. Germline V gene data show CDR1 as SNHLY and CDR2 as FYNNEI. CDR3 size: 13 residues. The J segment lost 12 bases and the V segment lost 10 bases, leaving 15 bases of the junction unmatched. The CDR3 coding sequence is TGTGCCACCCTGGGACAGGGCTTATCGAAAACTTTCTTT. It is translated as CATLGQGLSKTFF.

The chain has TRBV7-6 and TRBJ2-1; 10 nucleotides align to TRBD2. Trimming at V came to 1 base and at J to 2 bases, leaving 5 bases not matched to a gene. Germline V gene sequence: CDR1 SGHVS, CDR2 FNYEAQ. The CDR3 totals 17 residues. CDR3 nucleotides: TGTGCCAGCAGCTTAGGGGTAGCGGGGGGCCCCTACAATGAGCAGTTCTTC. Its translation is CASSLGVAGGPYNEQFF.

The genes are TRBV5-4 and TRBJ2-7; D may be TRBD1 (6 bases). CDR3 length equals 17 residues. Germline lookup yields CDR1 SGHNT and CDR2 YYREEE (reference sequence). Trimming took off 4 bases at V and 4 bases at J, with 24 bases between the two ends. The CDR3 coding sequence is TGTGCCAGCAGCCCAGACGGTGGGGCAGGGGCCCGGTACGAGCAGTACTTC. Amino acid sequence: CASSPDGGAGARYEQYF.

Details on this clone: The sample contains more than one DNA sequence encoding this CDR3. V is TRBV9 and J is TRBJ2-3; perhaps TRBD1 as D (5 bases). Germline V CDR1 and CDR2: SGDLS, YYNGEE. This CDR3 spans 14 amino acids. V lost 1 base, J lost 2 bases, and 8 bases lay in between. The CDR3 region is CASSVTGSTDTQYF. The CDR3 nucleotides are TGTGCCAGCAGCGTAACAGGCTCCACAGATACGCAGTATTTT.

V usage is TRBV4-2 and J usage is TRBJ1-2; D is ambiguous. This CDR3 region has 15 residues. CDR1 and CDR2 (germline): LGHNA, YNFKEQ. V was pared by 1 base and J by 0 bases, with 9 bases between. In nucleotides, the CDR3 is TGTGCCAGCAGCCAAGTGCCCCTTGCTAACTATGGCTACACCTTC. This encodes CASSQVPLANYGYTF.

For this clone: This same CDR3 is encoded by further DNA sequences in the sample. V and J are TRBV28 and TRBJ1-2; D call uncertain. This CDR3 is 13 amino acids long. V lost 3 bases and J 2 bases, leaving 7 bases between the germline ends. CDR1 is MDHEN and CDR2 is SYDVKM in the germline V gene. In DNA, the CDR3 is TGTGCCAGCAGTTTGTGGGAGAACTATGGCTACACCTTC. As protein: CASSLWENYGYTF.

The J gene is TRBJ2-7, the V gene TRBV28, with D possibly being TRBD1 (6 bases). Germline assignment: CDR1 MDHEN and CDR2 SYDVKM. The CDR3 sequence is 15 residues long. Deletions cut 6 bases from V and 0 bases from J, with 15 bases between. Written as DNA, the CDR3 is TGTGCCAGCAGCCCTAGGGCAGGGGCCTCCTACGAGCAGTACTTC. This translates into CASSPRAGASYEQYF.

The chain couples TRBV11-2 to TRBJ1-2; D is possibly TRBD1 (6 bases). Germline-derived CDR1 and CDR2 are SGHAT and FQNNGV. Trimming removed 5 bases from V and 4 bases from J, with 14 bases in between. The CDR3 loop spans 14 amino acids. The CDR3 spells CASSMDSRTYGYTF. DNA of the CDR3: TGTGCCAGCAGCATGGACAGCAGGACCTATGGCTACACCTTC.

The V gene is TRBV28, the J gene TRBJ2-7; D tentatively reads TRBD1 or TRBD2 (5 bases each). The V end was cut by 1 base, the J end by 5 bases, with 12 bases between. This CDR3 spans 14 amino acids. Germline CDR1 is MDHEN and CDR2 is SYDVKM. This chain's CDR3 is CASSLSGALHEQYF. The CDR3 nucleotides are TGTGCCAGCAGTTTATCCGGGGCCCTCCACGAGCAGTACTTC.

V gene TRBV29-1 combines with J gene TRBJ2-7, with no clear D. This CDR3 is built from 15 residues. V was trimmed by 0 bases and J by 0 bases, leaving 12 bases between them. The germline V gene has CDR1 SQVTM and CDR2 ANQGSEA. CDR3 bases: TGCAGCGTTGAAGATCCGTCGGCAGCCTCCTACGAGCAGTACTTC. This translates into CSVEDPSAASYEQYF.